What follows is one T cell receptor (beta chain) and its context. From germline, CDR1 is KGHDR and CDR2 SFDVKD. The CDR3 loop spans 14 amino acids. Trimming left V 2 bases short and J 3 bases short, with 7 bases between. This sample is part of a study of T-cell memory formation after mild COVID-19. UMIs and sample barcodes were carried by the TCR alpha and TCR beta cDNA libraries that 5'RACE produced using constant-segment primers. TCRdb ran MiXCR on the 5' RACE reads and lists one entry per CDR3 protein. Of tens of thousands of distinct CDR3 sequences in the sample, approximately 13% are singletons; the top ten hold over 25%.

The source is an adult woman who had mild COVID-19 (a few samples of this study predate the infection). Cell type and time point are not known. This chain links TRBV24-1 with TRBJ1-5, with D unclear. The sequenced material came from PBMCs or a T cell subset sorted from them (not recorded which). CDR3 nucleotide sequence: TGTGCCACCAGTGATTCGGTATCCAATCAGCCCCAGCATTTT. Translation: CATSDSVSNQPQHF.